The clone carrying this T cell receptor beta chain was detected once. The antigen is unknown. Profiling relied on immunoSEQ multiplex PCR, and the TCRdb table lists in-frame clones only, not all of them. The repertoire holds 150,000 to 200,000 clones, roughly 92% seen once, with approximately 4.8% in the top ten. V lost 0 bases to trimming and J lost 1 base, with 16 bases between them. The CDR3 length is 18 residues. Germline V gene lookup returns CDR1 MGHRA and CDR2 YSYEKL. This sample is drawn from a study of T cell responses to AZD1222 COVID-19 vaccine. Study results and caveats: In all cases, repertoires were sampled only after the peak T cell response. Within unmutated variant regions lay the reported targets of nearly half of spike-specific TCRs.

The TCR originated in an adult who received the AZD1222 COVID-19 vaccine. J is TRBJ2-1 and V is TRBV4-1; no clear D. Sequencing used peripheral blood, obtained 28 days after the second AZD1222 dose. The CDR3 sequence: CASSQDPRVQTSYNEQFF. CDR3 sequence (DNA): TGCGCCAGCAGCCAAGACCCGCGTGTACAGACTTCCTACAATGAGCAGTTCTTC.